This TCR beta chain emerged from a study of cytotoxic CD8 clonotypes in ibrutinib-treated CLL. Study-wide background: Of a cohort that held 11 relapsed/refractory and around 14 treatment-naive patients, about 18 were IGHV unmutated. Investigators collected response samples after a median roughly 13 months of treatment, range 6 to 36.

CDR3 length: 12 residues. The V gene end was trimmed by 3 bases and the J gene end by 7 bases; junction bases not matched to a gene: 3. Germline CDR1 SGDLS, CDR2 YYNGEE. General study points: Sampling times (in sustained-remission versus progressing patients) were not the same.

This clone was seen a few times. Its specificity is unknown. The data were produced by immunoSEQ multiplex PCR, yet TCRdb's version contains in-frame clones alone and is incomplete. Of approximately 280,000 clones in the sample, approximately 76% were seen once. The chain joins TRBV9 to TRBJ1-2; 7 bases fit TRBD1. The sequencing here drew on PBMCs, taken at disease progression, from a patient treated with ibrutinib. This TCR derives from a human donor with chronic lymphocytic leukemia. The CDR3 is CASSATGSGYTF. The CDR3 DNA sequence: TGTGCCAGCAGCGCGACAGGGTCTGGCTACACCTTC.